Listed here are 9 T cell receptor beta chains from one sample, sequenced in a study of T cell responses to AZD1222 COVID-19 vaccine. Profiling relied on immunoSEQ multiplex PCR, and the TCRdb table lists in-frame clones only, not all of them. This table holds 150,000 or so clones, over 80% found once. The sample in question was peripheral blood, obtained 28 days after the second dose of the MenACWY control vaccine. Receptor source: an adult who received the MenACWY meningococcal vaccine as a control.

This chain connects TRBV5-1 to TRBJ2-1; 8 bases align to TRBD2. The germline V gene encodes CDR1 SGHRS and CDR2 YFSETQ. Germline trimming cut 4 bases from V and 1 base from J; bases unmatched to any gene: 4. The CDR3 covers 15 residues. The CDR3 nucleotides are TGCGCCAGCAGCCGGGAGGGCCTTTCCTACAATGAGCAGTTCTTC. This gives the protein CASSREGLSYNEQFF.

The rearrangement links TRBV10-3 to TRBJ2-7, with TRBD2 matching 8 bases. Germline lookup yields CDR1 ENHRY and CDR2 SYGVKD. V dropped 3 bases and J dropped 6; count of bases not matched to a gene: 7. CDR3 length: 14 amino acids. This chain's CDR3 is CAISDSGRAFEQYF. CDR3 coding DNA: TGTGCCATCAGTGACAGCGGGAGAGCCTTCGAGCAGTACTTC.

The chain combines TRBV11-2 with TRBJ2-7; 11 nucleotides align to TRBD2. Trimming at V came to 6 bases and at J to 3 bases, leaving 10 bases not matched to a gene. The CDR3 runs 16 residues. CDR1 and CDR2 from the germline V gene are SGHAT and FQNNGV. As DNA, the CDR3 is TGTGCCAGCAGGCTAGCGGGAGGTAACGGAAACTACGAGCAGTACTTC. The encoded protein is CASRLAGGNGNYEQYF.

The gene calls are TRBV10-1 and TRBJ2-1; D gene unclear. This CDR3 is 12 amino acids long. Germline V gives CDR1 WNHNN, CDR2 SYGVQD (reference sequence). The V end lost 3 bases, the J end lost 8 bases, and 8 bases lay between the germline ends. The CDR3 DNA follows: TGCGCCAGCAGTGACCCCAACTATGAGCAGTTCTTC. Amino acid sequence: CASSDPNYEQFF.

The rearrangement joins TRBV27 to TRBJ2-5; TRBD2 matches 9 bases. J lost 5 bases, V lost 5 bases, and 12 bases had no gene match. CDR3 length equals 16 residues. CDR1 MNHEY and CDR2 SMNVEV come from the germline V gene (reference sequence). The CDR3 protein is CASSTQTSGRRETQYF. CDR3 nucleotide sequence: TGTGCCAGCAGTACCCAGACTAGCGGACGTCGGGAGACCCAGTACTTC.

The rearrangement uses TRBV30 and TRBJ2-3; 12 bases are shared with TRBD2. V gave up 0 bases and J gave up 3 bases; unmatched junction bases: 1. The length of the CDR3 is 15 residues. Looked up from germline, CDR1 is GTSNPN and CDR2 is SVGIG (reference sequence). CDR3 sequence: CAWSVGLAGTDTQYF. CDR3 sequence (DNA): TGTGCCTGGAGTGTAGGACTAGCGGGAACAGATACGCAGTATTTT. The full variable domain, rest sourced from reference TRBV30 and TRBJ2-3, is SQTIHQWPATLVQPVGSPLSLECTVEGTSNPNLYWYRQAAGRGLQLLFYSVGIGQISSEVPQNLSASRPQDRQFILSSKKLLLSDSGFYLCAWSVGLAGTDTQYFGPGTRLTVL.

The chain couples TRBV2 to TRBJ2-3; 14 bases line up with TRBD2. The CDR3 length is 23 residues. Trimming cost V 3 bases and J 0 bases; bases outside gene matches: 20. In germline, CDR1 is SNHLY, CDR2 FYNNEI. DNA of the CDR3: TGTGCCAGCAGTGACCTTGGGGTACCGATGGGACTAGCGGGAGTTCAAAGCACAGATACGCAGTATTTT. Translating it yields CASSDLGVPMGLAGVQSTDTQYF.

The V and J genes are TRBV28 and TRBJ1-2, with D possibly matching TRBD1 (6 bases). The CDR3 is 14 amino acids. V dropped 3 bases and J dropped 1 base, with 9 bases sitting between them. The germline V gene encodes CDR1 MDHEN and CDR2 SYDVKM. The CDR3 DNA reads TGTGCCAGCAGTTTTGGACAGAGTAACTATGGCTACACCTTC. Translation gives CASSFGQSNYGYTF.

This rearrangement joins TRBV6-2 or TRBV6-3 to TRBJ1-1, with D possibly matching TRBD1 (5 bases). Trimming shortened V by 6 bases and J by 1 base, and 9 bases separated the two germline ends. Germline assignment: CDR1 MNHEY and CDR2 SVGEGT. CDR3 length equals 13 residues. The CDR3 DNA reads TGTGCCAGCAGCCTCGACAGGAACACTGAAGCTTTCTTT. Its protein is CASSLDRNTEAFF.